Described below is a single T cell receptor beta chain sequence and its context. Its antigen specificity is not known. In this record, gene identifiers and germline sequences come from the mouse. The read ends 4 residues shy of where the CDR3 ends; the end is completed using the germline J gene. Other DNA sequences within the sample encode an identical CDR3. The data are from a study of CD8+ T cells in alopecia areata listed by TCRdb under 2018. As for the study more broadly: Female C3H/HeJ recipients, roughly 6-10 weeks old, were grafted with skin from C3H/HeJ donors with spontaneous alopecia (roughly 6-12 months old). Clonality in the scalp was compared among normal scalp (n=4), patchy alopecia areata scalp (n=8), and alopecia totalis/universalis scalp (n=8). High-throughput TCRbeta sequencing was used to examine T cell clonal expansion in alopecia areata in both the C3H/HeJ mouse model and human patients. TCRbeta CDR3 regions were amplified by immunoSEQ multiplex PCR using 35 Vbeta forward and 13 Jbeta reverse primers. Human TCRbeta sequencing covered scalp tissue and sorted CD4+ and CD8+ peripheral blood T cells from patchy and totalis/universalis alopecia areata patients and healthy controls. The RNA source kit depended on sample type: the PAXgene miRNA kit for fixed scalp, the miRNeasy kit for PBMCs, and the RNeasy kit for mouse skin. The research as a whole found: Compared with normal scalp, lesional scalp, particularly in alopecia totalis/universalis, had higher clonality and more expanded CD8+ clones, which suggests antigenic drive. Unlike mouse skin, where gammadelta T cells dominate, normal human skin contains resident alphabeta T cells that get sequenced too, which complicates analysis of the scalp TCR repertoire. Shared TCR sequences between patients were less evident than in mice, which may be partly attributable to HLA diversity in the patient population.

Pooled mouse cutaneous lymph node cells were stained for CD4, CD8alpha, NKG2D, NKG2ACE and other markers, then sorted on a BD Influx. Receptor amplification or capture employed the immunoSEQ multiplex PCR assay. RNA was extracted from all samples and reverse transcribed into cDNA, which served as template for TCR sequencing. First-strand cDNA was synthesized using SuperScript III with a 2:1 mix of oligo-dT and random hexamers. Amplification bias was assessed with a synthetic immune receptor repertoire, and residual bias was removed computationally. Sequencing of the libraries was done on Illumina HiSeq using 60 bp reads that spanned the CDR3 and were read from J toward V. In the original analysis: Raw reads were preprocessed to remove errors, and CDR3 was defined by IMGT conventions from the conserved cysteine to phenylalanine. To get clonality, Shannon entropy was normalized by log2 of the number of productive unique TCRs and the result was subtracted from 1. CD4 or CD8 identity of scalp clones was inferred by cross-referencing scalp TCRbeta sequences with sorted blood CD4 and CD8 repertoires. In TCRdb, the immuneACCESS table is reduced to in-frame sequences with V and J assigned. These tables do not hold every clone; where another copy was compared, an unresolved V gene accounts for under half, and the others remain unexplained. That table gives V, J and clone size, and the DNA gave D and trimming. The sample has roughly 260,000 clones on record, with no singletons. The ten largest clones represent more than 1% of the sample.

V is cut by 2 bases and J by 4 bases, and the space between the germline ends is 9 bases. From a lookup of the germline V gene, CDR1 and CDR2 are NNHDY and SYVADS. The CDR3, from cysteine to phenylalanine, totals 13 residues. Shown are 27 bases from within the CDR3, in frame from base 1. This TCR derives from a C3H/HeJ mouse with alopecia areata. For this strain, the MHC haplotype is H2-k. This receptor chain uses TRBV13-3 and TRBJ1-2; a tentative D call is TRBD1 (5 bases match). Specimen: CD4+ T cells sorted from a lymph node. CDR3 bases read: TGTGCCAGCAGTGAGAGGGGAGGCTCC. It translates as CASSERGGS. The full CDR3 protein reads CASSERGGSDYTF.